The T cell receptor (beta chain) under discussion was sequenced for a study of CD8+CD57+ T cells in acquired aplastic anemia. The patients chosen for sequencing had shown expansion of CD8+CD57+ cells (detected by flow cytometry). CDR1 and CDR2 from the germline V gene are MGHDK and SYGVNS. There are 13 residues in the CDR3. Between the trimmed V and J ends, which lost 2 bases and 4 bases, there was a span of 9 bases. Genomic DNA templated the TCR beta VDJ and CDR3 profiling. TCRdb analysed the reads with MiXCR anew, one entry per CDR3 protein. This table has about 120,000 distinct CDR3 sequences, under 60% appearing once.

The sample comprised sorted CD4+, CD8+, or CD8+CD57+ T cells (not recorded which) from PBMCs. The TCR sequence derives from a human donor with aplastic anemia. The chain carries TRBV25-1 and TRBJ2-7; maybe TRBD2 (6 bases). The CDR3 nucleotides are TGTGCCAGCAGTGAAGAACTAGCATACGAGCAGTACTTC. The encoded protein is CASSEELAYEQYF.